This T cell receptor beta chain was sequenced for a study of cytomegalovirus exposure and HLA in healthy donors. Study results and limitations: A later analysis reportedly found that, within productive TCRs, an Asian-associated ancestry cluster had fewer N-insertions than the mean observed across the roughly 700 donors. A later analysis linked a missense variant in DCLRE1C to the trimming of TCR beta V and J genes.

The CDR3 is 18 amino acids. CDR1 MNHNS and CDR2 SASEGT come from the germline V gene. Trimming removed 1 base from V and 8 bases from J; junction bases left unmatched: 16. Primers for the PCR totalled 60 Vbeta and 13 Jbeta. TCRdb's table, derived via immunoSEQ multiplex PCR, lists solely in-frame clones and lacks some. The sample contains hundreds of thousands of clones, around 90% of which appear only once. Points on this clone: The target antigen is unknown.

Sequences were obtained from PBMCs. The receptor was isolated from a woman younger than 30 in good health and CMV-seronegative. The chain joins TRBV6-1 to TRBJ1-4; 7 nucleotides agree with TRBD1. In DNA form, the CDR3 reads TGTGCCAGCAGTGAAGAATCCCGGTGGAGGCAGGGGGACGAAAAACTGTTTTTT. This codes for CASSEESRWRQGDEKLFF.